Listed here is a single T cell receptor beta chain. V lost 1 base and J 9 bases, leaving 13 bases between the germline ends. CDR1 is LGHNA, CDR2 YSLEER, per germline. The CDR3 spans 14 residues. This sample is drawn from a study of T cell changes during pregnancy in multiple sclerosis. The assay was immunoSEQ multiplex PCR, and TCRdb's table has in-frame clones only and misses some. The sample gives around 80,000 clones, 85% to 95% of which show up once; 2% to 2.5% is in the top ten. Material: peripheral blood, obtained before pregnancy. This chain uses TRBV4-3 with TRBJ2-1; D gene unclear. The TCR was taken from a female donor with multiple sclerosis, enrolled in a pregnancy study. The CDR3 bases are TGCGCCAGCAGCCAAGTTTTGTTCGTCGGTGAGCAGTTCTTC. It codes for CASSQVLFVGEQFF.